The source of this TCR beta chain is a study of cytomegalovirus exposure and HLA in healthy donors. The CDR3 has 13 amino acids. The germline V gene has CDR1 GTSNPN and CDR2 SVGIG (reference sequence). V lost 8 bases and J lost 7, with 15 bases in between. Primers for the PCR totalled 60 Vbeta and 13 Jbeta. TCRdb's table, derived via immunoSEQ multiplex PCR, lists solely in-frame clones and lacks some. The sample comprises 90,000 to 130,000 clones, about three quarters of which are singletons, and under 3% rests with the top ten. This receptor was obtained from a woman in her sixties or seventies in good health and CMV-seropositive. Sequenced sample: PBMCs. V gene TRBV30 combines with J gene TRBJ1-6; the D gene is possibly TRBD1 (6 bases). The CDR3 is CASGGGLNSPLHF. CDR3 sequence (DNA): TGTGCCAGTGGGGGGGGCCTCAATTCACCCCTCCACTTT.